Following are 31 T cell receptor beta chains from one sample sequenced in a study of blood T cells in healthy people across ages. A J-beta primer mix and a sample-barcoded 5' primer were used in a second PCR of roughly 7 to 12 cycles. TCRdb reprocessed the 5' RACE reads with MiXCR, giving one entry per CDR3 protein. The sample lists over a million distinct CDR3 sequences, 40% to 50% occurring once. The sample consisted of blood. The receptor set was obtained from a woman aged 55-75 years in good health.

The CDR3: CASSTGPGDTEAFF. The CDR3 nucleotides read TGTGCCAGCAGCACGGGACCGGGAGACACTGAAGCTTTCTTT. The chain couples TRBV4-2 to TRBJ1-1; weak D call: TRBD1 (5 bases). The CDR3 has 14 residues. V gave up 5 bases and J gave up 3 bases, with 13 bases separating them. Germline assignment: CDR1 LGHNA and CDR2 YNFKEQ.

This clonotype was recorded once. The V and J genes are TRBV29-1 and TRBJ2-7; 7 positions agree with TRBD2. This CDR3 spans 12 amino acids. CDR1 is SQVTM, CDR2 ANQGSEA, per germline. V lost 4 bases and J lost 7; bases outside the gene matches: 7. CDR3 protein: CSVGGGGEEQYF. CDR3 coding DNA: TGCAGCGTTGGGGGGGGAGGGGAAGAGCAGTACTTC.

This clonotype was detected only a few times. This sequence may be a read error, since a much larger clone differs from it by one base. The CDR3 sequence is CSVEGASETQYF. The CDR3 DNA reads TGCAGCGTTGAGGGGGCCTCGGAGACCCAGTACTTC. The chain joins TRBV29-1 to TRBJ2-5, with D tentatively TRBD1 (6 bases). The germline V gene has CDR1 SQVTM and CDR2 ANQGSEA. The V end lost 3 bases, the J end lost 5 bases, and 10 bases lay between the germline ends. The CDR3 has 12 amino acids.

The rearrangement links TRBV7-3 to TRBJ1-2; 9 bases are a match to TRBD1. CDR1 SGHTA and CDR2 FQGTGA come from the germline V gene. The CDR3 consists of 13 residues. Trimming cost V 5 bases and J 7 bases; bases outside gene matches: 5. This chain's CDR3 is CASSVTGGGGYTF. CDR3 DNA: TGTGCCAGCAGCGTGACAGGGGGAGGTGGCTACACCTTC.

The chain links TRBV10-3 to TRBJ2-1; possible D gene TRBD2, 6 bases. The ends were cut back, 4 bases at V and 8 bases at J, with 18 bases in the middle. The CDR3 loop spans 15 amino acids. Per the germline V gene, CDR1 is ENHRY and CDR2 is SYGVKD. The CDR3 DNA reads as TGTGCCATCAGTGTCGGAGGGACGGTTTACGATGAGCAGTTCTTC. Its protein is CAISVGGTVYDEQFF.

This clonotype was counted between two and nine times. V and J are TRBV15 and TRBJ2-1; no firm D call. The CDR3 is 14 amino acids. The germline V gene has CDR1 LNHNV and CDR2 YYDKDF (reference sequence). Trimming removed 0 bases from V and 6 bases from J, with 9 bases in between. CDR3 in DNA: TGTGCCACCAGCAGAGACCACCGACGCAATGAGCAGTTCTTC. Encoded protein: CATSRDHRRNEQFF.

This chain uses TRBV16 with TRBJ2-1, with D possibly matching TRBD1 (6 bases). Trimming removed 1 base from V and 2 bases from J, with 18 bases in between. The CDR3 extends over 18 amino acids. CDR1 KGHSY and CDR2 FQNENV come from the germline V gene. The CDR3 region is CASSQFSRGRTAYNEQFF. DNA of the CDR3: TGTGCCAGCAGCCAATTTTCCAGGGGCCGGACTGCCTACAATGAGCAGTTCTTC.

This clonotype was picked up a small number of times. This chain links TRBV28 with TRBJ2-7; TRBD2 agrees at 9 bases. The CDR3 is made up of 14 amino acids. CDR1 and CDR2 (germline): MDHEN, SYDVKM. V dropped 7 bases and J dropped 5; count of bases not matched to a gene: 9. The CDR3 loop is CASIGSGSKNEQYF. The CDR3 coding sequence is TGTGCCAGCATCGGTAGCGGGAGTAAAAACGAGCAGTACTTC.

In this sample, this clonotype turned up a few times. V usage is TRBV4-1 and J usage is TRBJ2-5, with 7 bases identical to TRBD2. The CDR3 has 14 amino acids. Per germline, CDR1 MGHRA and CDR2 YSYEKL. J was trimmed by 5 bases and V by 5 bases; bases with no gene match: 8. CDR3 bases: TGCGCCAGCAGCATGCGGGAGAACGGGGAGACCCAGTACTTC. Protein sequence: CASSMRENGETQYF.

The CDR3 protein is CASGQGQGVPYEQYF. The CDR3 bases are TGTGCCAGCGGTCAGGGACAGGGGGTCCCCTACGAGCAGTACTTC. The V and J genes are TRBV27 and TRBJ2-7; 11 bases fit TRBD1. Unmatched junction bases numbered 8, after V lost 8 bases and J lost 2 bases. The CDR3 contains 15 residues. The germline V gene encodes CDR1 MNHEY and CDR2 SMNVEV (reference sequence).

This clonotype was seen more than once but under ten times. This sequence joins TRBV27 and TRBJ2-7; D is perhaps TRBD1 (6 bases). V was trimmed by 0 bases and J by 10 bases, leaving 19 bases between them. This CDR3 contains 15 residues. CDR1 and CDR2 from the germline V gene are MNHEY and SMNVEV (reference sequence). Written as DNA, the CDR3 is TGTGCCAGCAGTTTATCCGGACAGTTCTCTCGGGCCCAGTACTTC. Amino acid sequence: CASSLSGQFSRAQYF.

The chain recombines TRBV7-9 with TRBJ1-2, with D unresolved. Per germline, CDR1 SEHNR and CDR2 FQNEAQ (reference sequence). V lost 5 bases and J lost 4, with 11 bases in between. There are 13 residues in the CDR3. DNA of the CDR3: TGTGCCAGCAGCCTCACATGGGCCTATGGCTACACCTTC. Translation gives CASSLTWAYGYTF.

The chain combines TRBV27 with TRBJ1-2, with TRBD1 matching over 10 bases. Germline loops: CDR1 MNHEY, CDR2 SMNVEV (reference sequence). Losses at the gene ends were 5 bases for V and 7 bases for J; bases not matched to a gene: 10. There are 15 residues in the CDR3. CDR3 sequence: CASSPKTGGVSGYTF. CDR3 in DNA: TGTGCCAGCAGTCCAAAGACAGGGGGCGTCAGTGGCTACACCTTC.

Here the CDR3 DNA reads TGTGCCAGCAGCCCCACCCTAGCGGGAGATACGCAGTATTTT. Translated, it gives CASSPTLAGDTQYF. This chain connects TRBV3-1 to TRBJ2-3; 8 bases match TRBD2. Looked up from germline, CDR1 is LGHDT and CDR2 is YNNKEL (reference sequence). V gave up 4 bases and J gave up 5 bases; unmatched junction bases: 5. This CDR3 region has 14 residues.

This chain links TRBV7-9 with TRBJ1-1; 9 bases are shared with TRBD1. Germline CDR1 is SEHNR and CDR2 is FQNEAQ (reference sequence). Trimming removed 5 bases from V and 3 bases from J; junction bases left unmatched: 4. The CDR3 sequence is 14 residues long. The DNA of the CDR3 is TGTGCCAGCAGCGCACAGGGGGCCCACACTGAAGCTTTCTTT. This sequence encodes CASSAQGAHTEAFF.

The chain links TRBV7-2 to TRBJ2-1; D perhaps matches TRBD2 (6 bases). The V and J ends lost 2 bases and 10 bases respectively, with 18 bases between them. CDR1 and CDR2 from the germline V gene are SGHTA and FQGNSA. This CDR3 comprises 15 residues. The CDR3 loop reads CASSLSLGGGREQFF. In DNA form, the CDR3 reads TGTGCCAGCAGCTTATCCTTGGGAGGTGGCCGGGAGCAGTTCTTC.

The chain employs TRBV7-9 and TRBJ2-1; D might be TRBD1 (5 bases). The CDR3 length is 17 residues. Per germline, CDR1 SEHNR and CDR2 FQNEAQ (reference sequence). Trimming removed 5 bases at V and 5 bases at J, with 22 bases between. This chain's CDR3 is CASSQTKGRIPNNEQFF. DNA for the CDR3: TGTGCCAGCAGCCAGACGAAGGGGCGAATCCCCAACAATGAGCAGTTCTTC.

Here the CDR3 reads CASSGRTWEGELFF. The CDR3 DNA sequence: TGTGCCAGCAGCGGCCGGACGTGGGAGGGGGAACTGTTTTTT. The J gene is TRBJ1-4, the V gene TRBV13; a weak D match, TRBD1 (6 bases). The CDR3 loop spans 14 amino acids. Germline values: CDR1 PRHDT, CDR2 FYEKMQ (reference sequence). The V gene lost 5 bases and the J gene lost 12 bases, with 19 bases spanning the gap.

This chain connects TRBV5-1 to TRBJ2-1; maybe TRBD1 (8 bases). Germline CDR1 and CDR2: SGHRS and YFSETQ. The CDR3 totals 18 residues. The V gene lost 0 bases and the J gene lost 1 base, with 17 bases spanning the gap. In nucleotides, the CDR3 is TGCGCCAGCAGCTTGGAATTGAGCGGGACAGGTTCCTACAATGAGCAGTTCTTC. Protein sequence: CASSLELSGTGSYNEQFF.

This clonotype was seen only a few times. V gene TRBV6-2 or TRBV6-3 combines with J gene TRBJ2-2; 12 bases align to TRBD2. CDR1 and CDR2 (germline): MNHEY, SVGEGT. The CDR3 covers 17 residues. Losses at the gene ends were 5 bases for V and 0 bases for J; bases not matched to a gene: 4. This chain's CDR3 is CASSQRTSGANTGELFF. In DNA, the CDR3 is TGTGCCAGCAGTCAAAGGACTAGCGGGGCGAACACCGGGGAGCTGTTTTTT.

This clonotype was counted a single time. The V and J genes are TRBV28 and TRBJ1-2; tentatively, D is TRBD1 (6 bases). CDR3 length: 16 residues. The ends were cut back, 6 bases at V and 7 bases at J, with 24 bases in the middle. Looked up from germline, CDR1 is MDHEN and CDR2 is SYDVKM. CDR3 residues: CASSMHEGRGFGGYTF. Written as DNA, the CDR3 is TGTGCCAGCAGCATGCATGAGGGCAGGGGTTTTGGTGGCTACACCTTC.

The chain employs TRBV29-1 and TRBJ2-7; 8 bases line up with TRBD1. The end of the DNA fits TRBJ2-5 better, so the J call may be wrong. Per germline, CDR1 SQVTM and CDR2 ANQGSEA. The CDR3 runs 13 residues. This CDR3 reads CSAGQGAKETQYF. CDR3 DNA: TGCAGCGCTGGTCAGGGGGCGAAAGAGACCCAGTACTTC.

The gene calls are TRBV27 and TRBJ2-1, with unresolved D. TRBJ2-7 explains the end of the DNA better; the J call may be wrong. CDR1 is MNHEY, CDR2 SMNVEV, per germline (reference sequence). The CDR3 runs to 14 residues. This CDR3 reads CASSVVPVYNEQYF. The CDR3 nucleotides read TGTGCCAGCAGTGTTGTCCCAGTCTACAATGAGCAGTACTTC.

This clonotype was seen more than once but under ten times. The chain joins TRBV6-5 to TRBJ2-7; 7 bases are shared with TRBD2. Trimming at V came to 0 bases and at J to 5 bases, leaving 10 bases not matched to a gene. The CDR3 runs 16 residues. Germline V CDR1 and CDR2: MNHEY, SVGAGI. In nucleotides, the CDR3 is TGTGCCAGCAGTTACTCGTCGGCAAGCGGGGTTAACGAGCAGTACTTC. Protein product: CASSYSSASGVNEQYF.

The genes are TRBV10-3 and TRBJ2-3; D gene uncertain. CDR1 and CDR2 (germline): ENHRY, SYGVKD. The CDR3 spans 13 residues. V was clipped by 3 bases and J by 6 bases, with 10 bases between them. The CDR3 bases are TGTGCCATCAGTGACCCCCTCGAGGATACGCAGTATTTT. Translation: CAISDPLEDTQYF.

The CDR3 region is CASSYGTGTGANVLTF. CDR3 in DNA: TGTGCCAGCAGTTACGGGACAGGGACTGGGGCCAACGTCCTGACTTTC. The chain uses TRBV28 and TRBJ2-6; 9 positions agree with TRBD1. The germline CDR1 and CDR2 sequences are MDHEN and SYDVKM. The length of the CDR3 is 16 residues. V shed 4 bases, J shed 2 bases, and the junction held 3 bases outside the gene matches.

This clonotype has a handful of counts. This chain joins TRBV27 and TRBJ2-1; 7 bases are a match to TRBD1. The CDR3 has 15 amino acids. The V gene end was trimmed by 3 bases and the J gene end by 6 bases; junction bases not matched to a gene: 8. Germline loops: CDR1 MNHEY, CDR2 SMNVEV (reference sequence). The DNA of the CDR3 is TGTGCCAGCAGTTTGGGAACAGGGGTAAGCAATGAGCAGTTCTTC. It encodes CASSLGTGVSNEQFF.

This clonotype was found a few times. This chain connects TRBV7-8 to TRBJ2-7; D not resolved. The ends were cut back, 3 bases at V and 3 bases at J, with 18 bases in the middle. CDR1 SGHVS and CDR2 FQNEAQ come from the germline V gene. This CDR3 is 16 amino acids long. CDR3: CASSFAEVGLSYEQYF. CDR3 coding DNA: TGTGCCAGCAGCTTCGCTGAGGTCGGGTTGAGCTACGAGCAGTACTTC.

V usage is TRBV6-6 and J usage is TRBJ2-7, with a possible D match to TRBD2 (5 bases). Trimming shortened V by 6 bases and J by 12 bases, and 27 bases separated the two germline ends. This CDR3 has 15 residues. Germline CDR1 reads MNHNY; CDR2 reads SVGAGI (reference sequence). The CDR3 sequence: CASSTVGLAQETRYF. CDR3 DNA: TGTGCCAGCAGCACCGTAGGACTGGCCCAAGAGACCCGGTACTTC.

The chain combines TRBV29-1 with TRBJ2-1; a possible D gene is TRBD2 (6 bases). With the DNA end fitting TRBJ2-7 better, the J assignment may be wrong. This CDR3 has 13 amino acids. Germline CDR1 is SQVTM and CDR2 is ANQGSEA. The CDR3 coding sequence is TGCGGCGCGGGACTCCACTCCTACAATGAGCAGTACTTC. The encoded protein is CGAGLHSYNEQYF.

V is TRBV20-1 and J is TRBJ1-5; D remains unclear. The V end was cut by 1 base, the J end by 3 bases, with 13 bases between. Germline-derived CDR1 and CDR2 are DFQATT and SNEGSKA (reference sequence). This CDR3 has 15 residues. The CDR3, as DNA: TGCAGTGCTAGAGGTCTAGGGCGCAACAATCAGCCCCAGCATTTT. As protein: CSARGLGRNNQPQHF.